One and the same sample provided the 5 T cell receptor beta chains below, sequenced in a study of identifying expanded T cells in peripheral blood. The protocol was immunoSEQ multiplex PCR, while the TCRdb copy is restricted to in-frame clones and leaves out a portion. The sample yields 50,000 or so clones, 89% seen once. Sequencing was performed on blood. These receptors were taken from a person aged 18 to 75 in good health.

The chain is built from TRBV10-3 and TRBJ2-5, with D unclear. The tail of the sequence fits TRBJ2-7 better, so the J call may be wrong. The CDR3 contains 14 residues. Germline values: CDR1 ENHRY, CDR2 SYGVKD. The CDR3 protein is CAISGGQSYYEQYF. DNA for the CDR3: TGTGCCATCAGTGGCGGCCAGTCCTACTACGAGCAGTACTTC.

The CDR3 reads CASSPRVSYEQYF. Written as DNA, the CDR3 is TGTGCCAGCTCACCAAGAGTCAGCTACGAGCAGTACTTC. V usage is TRBV18 and J usage is TRBJ2-7; D is undetermined. The CDR3 has 13 residues. The V gene lost 2 bases and the J gene lost 3 bases, with 8 bases spanning the gap. Germline V gene data show CDR1 as KGHSH and CDR2 as LQKENI.

The V and J genes are TRBV27 and TRBJ1-4, with TRBD1 as a possible D gene (5 bases). The V gene lost 11 bases and the J gene lost 0 bases, with 16 bases spanning the gap. Germline V gene data show CDR1 as MNHEY and CDR2 as SMNVEV (reference sequence). The CDR3 spans 15 residues. Here the CDR3 DNA reads TGTGCCCGGCCTCGACTGGGGGCAACTAATGAAAAACTGTTTTTT. Its protein is CARPRLGATNEKLFF.

The V gene is TRBV20-1, the J gene TRBJ1-2; D is unresolved. Trimming took 5 bases from V and 7 from J, leaving 11 bases between them. Germline CDR1 reads DFQATT; CDR2 reads SNEGSKA (reference sequence). The CDR3 covers 11 residues. The CDR3 DNA sequence: TGCAGTGCTGAGGGCTACGGTGGCTACACCTTC. Its translation: CSAEGYGGYTF.

The chain combines TRBV29-1 with TRBJ1-1; the match to TRBD1 covers 7 bases. The length of the CDR3 is 14 residues. The germline V gene encodes CDR1 SQVTM and CDR2 ANQGSEA. J lost 0 bases, V lost 4 bases, and 5 bases had no gene match. CDR3 amino acids: CSVGRGDMNTEAFF. The DNA of the CDR3 is TGCAGCGTTGGCAGGGGGGACATGAACACTGAAGCTTTCTTT.